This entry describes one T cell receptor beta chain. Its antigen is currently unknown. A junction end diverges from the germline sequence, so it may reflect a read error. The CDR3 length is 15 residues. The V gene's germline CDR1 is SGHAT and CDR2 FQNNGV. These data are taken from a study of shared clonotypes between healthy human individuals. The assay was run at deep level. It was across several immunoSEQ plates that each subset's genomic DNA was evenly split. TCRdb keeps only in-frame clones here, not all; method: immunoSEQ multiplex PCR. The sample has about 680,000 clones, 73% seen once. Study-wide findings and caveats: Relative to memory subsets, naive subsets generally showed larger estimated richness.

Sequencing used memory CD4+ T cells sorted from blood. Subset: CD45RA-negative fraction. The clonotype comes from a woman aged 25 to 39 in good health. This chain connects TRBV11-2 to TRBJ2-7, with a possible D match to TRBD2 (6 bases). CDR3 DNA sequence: TGTGCCAGCAGCCTAGAACGGGGGACCCGCATAGAGCAGTACTTC. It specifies CASSLERGTRIEQYF.